Here is one T cell receptor (beta chain) with its context. V dropped 1 base and J dropped 1; count of bases not matched to a gene: 6. This CDR3 region has 17 residues. The germline CDR1 and CDR2 sequences are LGHNA and YNFKEQ. Sequencing was performed with immunoSEQ multiplex PCR; in TCRdb, only in-frame clones are kept and a portion is missing. The top ten hold about a sixth of the sample, which has 200,000 to 250,000 clones, less than 90% seen once. The sample is drawn from a study of blood T cell repertoires in COVID-19. The sample consisted of peripheral blood. The sequence came from a woman aged 80 or older with active or convalescent COVID-19. The chain joins TRBV4-2 to TRBJ2-5, with 10 nucleotides matching TRBD2. The CDR3 region has the DNA TGTGCCAGCAGCCAAGGTACTAGCGGGACCTCCCAAGAGACCCAGTACTTC. It encodes CASSQGTSGTSQETQYF.